This T cell receptor (beta chain) was recovered during a study of T cells in Graves' hyperthyroidism and ophthalmopathy. CDR1 and CDR2 (germline): SGHRS, YFSETQ. Trimming pared 8 bases from V and 0 bases from J, leaving 15 bases between. This CDR3 is 14 amino acids long. Researchers amplified the TCR beta CDR3 regions from RNA transcripts. TCR CDR3 regions were first amplified by RT-PCR with HTBI primers. TCRdb re-called the multiplex PCR reads with MiXCR, one entry per CDR3 protein. The data contain approximately 530,000 distinct CDR3 sequences, over 15% of them singletons. Hyperthyroidism of Graves' type that showed no ophthalmopathy progression within 18 months was stable. Hyperthyroidism, newly diagnosed and lasting under 2 months, affected patients aged 18 to 65.

What was sequenced was blood. The gene calls are TRBV5-1 and TRBJ2-7, with D possibly TRBD2 on 6 matching bases. The receptor was isolated from a woman younger than 30 with Graves' hyperthyroidism. CDR3 in amino acids: CASASGDGSYEQYF. The CDR3 nucleotides read TGCGCCAGTGCCTCGGGGGACGGCTCCTACGAGCAGTACTTC.